This passage covers 10 T cell receptor beta chains from one sample sequenced in a study of CD8 T cells in Susac syndrome. An input of roughly 0.5 to 1 ug of RNA was subjected to reverse transcription using random hexamers. TCRdb reprocessed the immunoSEQ multiplex PCR reads via MiXCR and lists one record per CDR3 protein. The sample lists 150,000 to 200,000 distinct CDR3 sequences; 90% to 95% were seen once. The source material was CD4+ T cells from PBMCs. The receptors were sampled from a human donor with Susac syndrome.

The chain uses TRBV12-3 or TRBV12-4 and TRBJ1-2; possible D gene TRBD1, 5 bases. Deletions cut 5 bases from V and 3 bases from J, with 13 bases between. This CDR3 comprises 14 residues. For the CDR3, the DNA is TGTGCCAGCAGTCAACCTGGACATTACTATGGCTACACCTTC. Translation: CASSQPGHYYGYTF.

The V gene is TRBV4-3, the J gene TRBJ2-5; 9 nucleotides line up with TRBD1. CDR1 and CDR2 (germline): LGHNA, YSLEER. The CDR3 runs 16 residues. The V segment lost 1 base and the J segment 4 bases; nucleotides outside the gene matches: 7. CDR3 nucleotides: TGCGCCAGCAGCCAAGCTGGGACAGGGAAAGCAGAGACCCAGTACTTC. It specifies CASSQAGTGKAETQYF.

The V and J genes are TRBV27 and TRBJ2-5; D possibly corresponds to TRBD2 (6 bases). Deletions cut 5 bases from V and 5 bases from J, with 15 bases between. Per germline, CDR1 MNHEY and CDR2 SMNVEV (reference sequence). The CDR3 is made up of 14 amino acids. The CDR3 is CASSTRGGRETQYF. The DNA of the CDR3 is TGTGCCAGCAGTACCCGAGGAGGGCGGGAGACCCAGTACTTC.

This chain connects TRBV4-1 to TRBJ1-2; D is perhaps TRBD1 (5 bases). The ends were cut back, 6 bases at V and 2 bases at J, with 13 bases in the middle. The germline gives CDR1 MGHRA, CDR2 YSYEKL. This CDR3 region has 14 residues. CDR3 sequence: CASSPGGGNYGYTF. The CDR3 DNA follows: TGCGCCAGCAGTCCCGGGGGAGGGAACTATGGCTACACCTTC.

This chain connects TRBV29-1 to TRBJ1-1, with D unclear. V was clipped by 4 bases and J by 3 bases, with 6 bases between them. This CDR3 contains 11 residues. Per the germline V gene, CDR1 is SQVTM and CDR2 is ANQGSEA. This CDR3 reads CSVGLDTEAFF. The CDR3 DNA follows: TGCAGCGTTGGGTTGGACACTGAAGCTTTCTTT.

In this sample, this clonotype turned up a few times. V is TRBV6-5 and J is TRBJ2-7; weak D call: TRBD2 (5 bases). The CDR3 spans 13 residues. The germline CDR1 and CDR2 sequences are MNHEY and SVGAGI. V lost 0 bases to trimming and J lost 6 bases, with 9 bases between them. CDR3 DNA: TGTGCCAGCAGTTACTCGTCGGGGAGCGAGCAGTACTTC. Translation gives CASSYSSGSEQYF.

This clonotype was found once. CDR3 sequence reads: CSARGTYGYTF. CDR3 DNA: TGCAGTGCTAGGGGCACCTATGGCTACACCTTC. V gene TRBV20-1 combines with J gene TRBJ1-2; no clear D gene. V gave up 3 bases and J gave up 4 bases, with 6 bases separating them. This CDR3 spans 11 amino acids. The germline V gene encodes CDR1 DFQATT and CDR2 SNEGSKA (reference sequence).

The genes are TRBV27 and TRBJ1-2; perhaps TRBD1 as D (6 bases). The CDR3 sequence is 15 residues long. In germline, CDR1 is MNHEY, CDR2 SMNVEV (reference sequence). V lost 5 bases, J lost 4 bases, and 17 bases lay in between. This chain's CDR3 is CASSPRQDHTYGYTF. The DNA for the CDR3 is TGTGCCAGCAGTCCAAGACAGGACCATACCTATGGCTACACCTTC.

This clonotype was seen just once. This rearrangement joins TRBV6-5 to TRBJ2-7, with 8 bases fitting TRBD1. J gave up 7 bases and V 0 bases, and 8 bases lay outside the gene matches. In germline, CDR1 is MNHEY, CDR2 SVGAGI. The CDR3 spans 15 residues. The CDR3 loop is CASSYSDRVRVEQYF. The CDR3 DNA sequence: TGTGCCAGCAGTTACTCGGACAGGGTACGTGTGGAGCAGTACTTC.

The CDR3 DNA is TGTGCCAGCAGCCCGTGGGCAGGGGAAGCTTTCTTT. This gives the protein CASSPWAGEAFF. The chain uses TRBV7-2 and TRBJ1-1; weak D call: TRBD1 (5 bases). V dropped 5 bases and J dropped 8 bases, with 12 bases sitting between them. CDR1 SGHTA and CDR2 FQGNSA come from the germline V gene. CDR3 length: 12 amino acids. Looking up the rest from reference TRBV7-2 and TRBJ1-1 gives the full variable domain: GAGVSQSPSNKVTEKGKDVELRCDPISGHTALYWYRQSLGQGLEFLIYFQGNSAPDKSGLPSDRFSAERTGGSVSTLTIQRTQQEDSAVYLCASSPWAGEAFFGQGTRLTVV.